This T cell receptor beta chain was profiled in a study of blood T cell repertoires in COVID-19. About the research overall: Nucleic acid was either cDNA or gDNA, and it came from T cells, B-cell-depleted T cells, or PBMCs.

In the original analysis: For nucleated cells, counts were estimated from reference gene primer amplification. Assay used: immunoSEQ multiplex PCR; TCRdb lists only in-frame clones, some missing. Clone size and V and J calls were adopted from that table, with D and trimming inferred from the DNA. This table has some 99,000 clones, 86% appearing once. The CDR3 has 15 residues. Looked up from germline, CDR1 is SGHRS and CDR2 is YFSETQ. V was trimmed by 4 bases and J by 0 bases, leaving 11 bases between them. The chain recombines TRBV5-1 with TRBJ1-3; D is unclear. Sequenced: peripheral blood. This TCR came from a woman between 55 and 75 years old in a cohort sampled during active or convalescent COVID-19. The CDR3 DNA sequence: TGCGCCAGCAGCCTGGACGGGAGCTCTGGAAACACCATATATTTT. Encoded protein: CASSLDGSSGNTIYF.